This TCR beta chain derives from a study of T cells in Graves' hyperthyroidism and ophthalmopathy. This clonotype was found many times. Its antigen is unidentified. Findings and caveats of the study: Most clonotypes expanded in the thyroid (above 0.001) were also present in blood.

The TCR beta CDR3 regions underwent amplification using RNA transcripts as the source. TCR CDR3 regions were first amplified by RT-PCR with HTBI primers. TCRdb ran MiXCR on the multiplex PCR reads and lists one entry per CDR3 protein. The sample contains fewer than 550,000 distinct CDR3 sequences, more than 15% of which appear only once. The V gene's germline CDR1 is DFQATT and CDR2 SNEGSKA (reference sequence). The ends lost 2 bases at V and 5 bases at J; junction bases unmatched: 6. CDR3 length: 14 residues. Sequencing was performed on blood. V gene TRBV20-1 combines with J gene TRBJ2-5, with 9 bases matching TRBD2. The clonotype was recovered from a woman between 18 and 30 years old with Graves' hyperthyroidism. CDR3: CSARIAGARETQYF. In DNA form, the CDR3 reads TGCAGTGCTAGAATAGCGGGAGCCCGGGAGACCCAGTACTTC.